What follows are 11 T cell receptor beta chains derived from one specimen sequenced in a study of blood T cell repertoires in COVID-19. The protocol was immunoSEQ multiplex PCR, while the TCRdb copy is restricted to in-frame clones and leaves out a portion. The repertoire consists of approximately 360,000 clones, with roughly 90% occurring once and the leading ten covering over 1%. The source material was peripheral blood. These TCRs come from a man aged 35-49 years with acute or convalescent COVID-19.

The V and J genes are TRBV27 and TRBJ2-7; D perhaps matches TRBD1 (6 bases). Deletions cut 7 bases from V and 2 bases from J, with 18 bases between. CDR1 and CDR2 (germline): MNHEY, SMNVEV (reference sequence). The CDR3 has 15 amino acids. Written as DNA, the CDR3 is TGTGCCAGCACCCTCTTCACAGGGTCGACCTACGAGCAGTACTTC. Encoded protein: CASTLFTGSTYEQYF.

The J gene is TRBJ1-3, the V gene TRBV7-2; 10 nucleotides align to TRBD1. Germline-derived CDR1 and CDR2 are SGHTA and FQGNSA. The J segment lost 4 bases and the V segment lost 5 bases, leaving 2 bases of the junction unmatched. The CDR3 length is 14 residues. CDR3 sequence reads: CASSATGGGNTIYF. As DNA, the CDR3 is TGTGCCAGCAGCGCGACAGGGGGCGGAAACACCATATATTTT.

This clone was detected a few times. CDR3 coding DNA: TGTGCCAGCAGCCCCCGGCTAGCGGGAATCCACGAGCAGTACTTC. Protein sequence: CASSPRLAGIHEQYF. The V and J genes are TRBV9 and TRBJ2-7; 9 bases fit TRBD2. V lost 4 bases and J lost 5; bases outside the gene matches: 10. Germline assignment: CDR1 SGDLS and CDR2 YYNGEE. The CDR3 spans 15 residues.

The chain carries TRBV18 and TRBJ2-7; 7 positions agree with TRBD1. V lost 4 bases, J lost 3 bases, and 15 bases stayed unmatched. Germline CDR1 is KGHSH and CDR2 is LQKENI. CDR3 size: 17 residues. The CDR3 sequence: CASSLGLRDRTSYEQYF. CDR3 nucleotide sequence: TGTGCCAGCTCACTTGGGTTGAGGGACAGAACTAGCTACGAGCAGTACTTC.

CDR3 loop: CASSYSLEGASYEQYF. The CDR3 bases are TGTGCCAGCAGTTACTCGTTGGAGGGGGCTAGCTACGAGCAGTACTTC. The J gene is TRBJ2-7, the V gene TRBV6-6, with D perhaps matching TRBD1 (7 bases). V was shortened by 0 bases and J by 3 bases, with 15 bases between the two germline ends. CDR1 is MNHNY and CDR2 is SVGAGI in the germline V gene (reference sequence). The length of the CDR3 is 16 residues.

V and J are TRBV6-7 and TRBJ2-2, with D unclear. TRBV6-7 qualifies as an ORF whose function is uncertain. V shed 7 bases and J shed 6 bases, with 15 bases lying between them. This CDR3 is 14 amino acids long. The DNA of the CDR3 is TGTGCCAGCACCCCCCGAGTGAGCGCCGGGGAGCTGTTTTTT. It encodes CASTPRVSAGELFF.

This clone appeared a few times. In nucleotides, the CDR3 is TGTGCCAGCAGCGGACGACGGGAATATGGCTACACCTTC. Its translation is CASSGRREYGYTF. V usage is TRBV9 and J usage is TRBJ1-2; no reliable D call. CDR1 and CDR2 from the germline V gene are SGDLS and YYNGEE. The V gene lost 3 bases and the J gene lost 5 bases, with 11 bases spanning the gap. This CDR3 has 13 residues.

The V gene is TRBV27, the J gene TRBJ2-1; D unresolved. Trimming took off 2 bases at V and 4 bases at J, with 15 bases between the two ends. The CDR3 is made up of 16 amino acids. Germline V gives CDR1 MNHEY, CDR2 SMNVEV (reference sequence). DNA for the CDR3: TGTGCCAGCAGTTTAAGCATCGTAGCTGGGTACAATGAGCAGTTCTTC. Translation gives CASSLSIVAGYNEQFF.

The sample holds a few counts of this clone. This chain uses TRBV5-1 with TRBJ2-7, with TRBD1 matching 8 bases. This CDR3 is 12 amino acids long. The germline CDR1 and CDR2 sequences are SGHRS and YFSETQ. With 3 bases clipped from V and 6 bases from J, the junction kept 2 bases outside the gene matches. CDR3 sequence: CASSYGQGEQYF. CDR3 DNA: TGCGCCAGCAGCTACGGACAGGGCGAGCAGTACTTC.

The rearrangement uses TRBV5-1 and TRBJ2-1; TRBD2 matches at 15 bases. The CDR3 runs 18 residues. Per the germline V gene, CDR1 is SGHRS and CDR2 is YFSETQ. V was pared by 7 bases and J by 1 base, with 9 bases of the junction left unmatched. The CDR3 region is CASAKGLAGGRSYNEQFF. In DNA, the CDR3 is TGCGCCAGCGCAAAAGGACTAGCGGGAGGGAGATCCTACAATGAGCAGTTCTTC.

This clone occurred a few times. The rearrangement joins TRBV29-1 to TRBJ1-2, with 7 bases aligning to TRBD1. CDR3 length: 13 amino acids. J lost 4 bases, V lost 6 bases, and 8 bases had no gene match. The germline V gene encodes CDR1 SQVTM and CDR2 ANQGSEA. CDR3 in DNA: TGCAGCGTGGGACAGCAGAACTCCTATGGCTACACCTTC. It is translated as CSVGQQNSYGYTF.